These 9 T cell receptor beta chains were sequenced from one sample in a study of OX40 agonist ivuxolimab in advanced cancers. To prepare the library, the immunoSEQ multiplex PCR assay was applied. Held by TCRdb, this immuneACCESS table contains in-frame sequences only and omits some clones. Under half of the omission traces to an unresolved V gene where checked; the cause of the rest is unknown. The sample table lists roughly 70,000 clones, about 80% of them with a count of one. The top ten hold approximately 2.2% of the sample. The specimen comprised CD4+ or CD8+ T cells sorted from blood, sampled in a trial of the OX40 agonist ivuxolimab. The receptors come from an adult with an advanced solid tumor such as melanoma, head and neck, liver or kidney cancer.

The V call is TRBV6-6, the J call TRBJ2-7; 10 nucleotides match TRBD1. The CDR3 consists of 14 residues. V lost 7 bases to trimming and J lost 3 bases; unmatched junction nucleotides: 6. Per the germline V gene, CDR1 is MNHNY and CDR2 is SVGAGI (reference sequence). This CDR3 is CASTDRDRGYEQYF. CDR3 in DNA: TGTGCCAGCACCGACCGGGACAGGGGCTACGAGCAGTACTTC.

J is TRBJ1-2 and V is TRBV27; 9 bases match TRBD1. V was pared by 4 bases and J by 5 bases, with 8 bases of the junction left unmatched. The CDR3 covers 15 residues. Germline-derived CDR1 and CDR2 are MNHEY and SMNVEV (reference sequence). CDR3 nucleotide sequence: TGTGCCAGCAGTTCAGGGGACAGGGTCGGTTATGGCTACACCTTC. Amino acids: CASSSGDRVGYGYTF.

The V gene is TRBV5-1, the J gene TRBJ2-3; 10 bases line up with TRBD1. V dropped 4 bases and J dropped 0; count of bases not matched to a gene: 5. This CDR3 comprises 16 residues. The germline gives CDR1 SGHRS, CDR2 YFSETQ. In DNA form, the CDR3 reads TGCGCCAGCAGCAACAGACAGGGGGCTAGCACAGATACGCAGTATTTT. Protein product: CASSNRQGASTDTQYF.

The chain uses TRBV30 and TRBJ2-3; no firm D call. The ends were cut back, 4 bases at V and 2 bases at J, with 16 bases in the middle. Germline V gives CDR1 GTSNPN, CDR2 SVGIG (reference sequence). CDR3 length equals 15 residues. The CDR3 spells CAWTVEWSTTDTQYF. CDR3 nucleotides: TGTGCCTGGACCGTTGAATGGTCCACCACAGATACGCAGTATTTT.

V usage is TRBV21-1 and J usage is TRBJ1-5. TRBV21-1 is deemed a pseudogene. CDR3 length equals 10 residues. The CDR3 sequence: CASTGQPQHF. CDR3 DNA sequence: TGTGCCAGCACTGGGCAGCCCCAGCATTTT.

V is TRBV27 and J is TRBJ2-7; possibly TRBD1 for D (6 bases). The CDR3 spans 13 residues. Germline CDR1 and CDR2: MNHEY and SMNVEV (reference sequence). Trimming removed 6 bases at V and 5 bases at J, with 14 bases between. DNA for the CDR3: TGTGCCAGCAGGGGCAGGGGTCGTGACGAGCAGTACTTC. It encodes CASRGRGRDEQYF.

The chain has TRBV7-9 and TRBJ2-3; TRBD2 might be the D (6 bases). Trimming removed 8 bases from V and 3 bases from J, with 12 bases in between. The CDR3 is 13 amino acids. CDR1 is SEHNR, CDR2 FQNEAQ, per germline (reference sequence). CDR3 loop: CASFRRATDTQYF. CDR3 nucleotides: TGTGCCAGCTTCAGGAGGGCAACAGATACGCAGTATTTT.

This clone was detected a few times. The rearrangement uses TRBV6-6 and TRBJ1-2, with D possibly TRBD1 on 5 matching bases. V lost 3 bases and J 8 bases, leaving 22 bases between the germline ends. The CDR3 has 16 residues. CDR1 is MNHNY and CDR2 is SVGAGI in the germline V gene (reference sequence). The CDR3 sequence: CASSYRPRGGVLGYTF. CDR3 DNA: TGTGCCAGCAGTTATAGGCCCCGGGGGGGGGTGTTGGGCTACACCTTC.

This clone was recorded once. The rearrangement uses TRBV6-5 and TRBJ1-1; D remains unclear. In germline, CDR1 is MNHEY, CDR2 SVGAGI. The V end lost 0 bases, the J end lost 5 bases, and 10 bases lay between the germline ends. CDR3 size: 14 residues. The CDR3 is CASSYSRGGTEAFF. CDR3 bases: TGTGCCAGCAGTTACTCCCGGGGTGGGACTGAAGCTTTCTTT.